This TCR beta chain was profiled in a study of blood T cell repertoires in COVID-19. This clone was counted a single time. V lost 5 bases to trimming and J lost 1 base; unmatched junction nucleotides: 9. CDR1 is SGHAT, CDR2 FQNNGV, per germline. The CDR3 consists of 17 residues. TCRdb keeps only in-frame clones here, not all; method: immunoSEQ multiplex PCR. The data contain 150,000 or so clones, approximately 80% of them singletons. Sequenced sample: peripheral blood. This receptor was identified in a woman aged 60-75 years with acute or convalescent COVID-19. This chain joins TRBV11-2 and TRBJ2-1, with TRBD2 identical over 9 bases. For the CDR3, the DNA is TGTGCCAGCAGCGTAAACCGAGCGGGGGGTTCCTACAATGAGCAGTTCTTC. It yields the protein CASSVNRAGGSYNEQFF.